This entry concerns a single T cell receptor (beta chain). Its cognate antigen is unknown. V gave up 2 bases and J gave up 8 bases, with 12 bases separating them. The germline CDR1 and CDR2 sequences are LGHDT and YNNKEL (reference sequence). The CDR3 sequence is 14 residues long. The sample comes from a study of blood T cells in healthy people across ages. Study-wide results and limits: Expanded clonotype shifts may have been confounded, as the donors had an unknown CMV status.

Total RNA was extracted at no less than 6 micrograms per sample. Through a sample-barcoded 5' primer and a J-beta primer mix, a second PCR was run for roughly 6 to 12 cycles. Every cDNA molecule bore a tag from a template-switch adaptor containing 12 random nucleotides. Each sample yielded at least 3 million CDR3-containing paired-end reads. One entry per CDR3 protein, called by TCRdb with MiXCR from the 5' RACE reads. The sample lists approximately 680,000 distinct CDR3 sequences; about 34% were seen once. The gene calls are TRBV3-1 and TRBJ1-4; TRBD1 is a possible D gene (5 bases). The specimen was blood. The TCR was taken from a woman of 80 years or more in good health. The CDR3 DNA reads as TGTGCCAGCAGCCAAAGGCGGTCAGGGGAAAAACTGTTTTTT. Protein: CASSQRRSGEKLFF.